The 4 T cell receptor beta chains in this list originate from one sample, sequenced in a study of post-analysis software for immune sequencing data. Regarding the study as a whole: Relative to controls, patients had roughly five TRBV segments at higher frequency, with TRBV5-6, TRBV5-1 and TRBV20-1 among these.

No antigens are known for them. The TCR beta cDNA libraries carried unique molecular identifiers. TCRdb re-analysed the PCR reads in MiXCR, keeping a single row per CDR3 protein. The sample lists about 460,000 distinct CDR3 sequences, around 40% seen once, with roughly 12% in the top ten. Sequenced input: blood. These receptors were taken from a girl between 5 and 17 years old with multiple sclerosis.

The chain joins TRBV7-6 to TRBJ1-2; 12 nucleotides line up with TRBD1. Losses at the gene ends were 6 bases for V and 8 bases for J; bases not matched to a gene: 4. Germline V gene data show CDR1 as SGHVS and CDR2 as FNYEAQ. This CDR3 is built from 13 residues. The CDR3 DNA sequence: TGTGCCAGCAGACCCGGGACAGGGGGCGGCTACACCTTC. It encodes CASRPGTGGGYTF. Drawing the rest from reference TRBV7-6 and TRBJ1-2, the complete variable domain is GAGVSQSPRYKVTKRGQDVALRCDPISGHVSLYWYRQALGQGPEFLTYFNYEAQQDKSGLPNDRFSAERPEGSISTLTIQRTEQRDSAMYRCASRPGTGGGYTFGSGTRLTVV.

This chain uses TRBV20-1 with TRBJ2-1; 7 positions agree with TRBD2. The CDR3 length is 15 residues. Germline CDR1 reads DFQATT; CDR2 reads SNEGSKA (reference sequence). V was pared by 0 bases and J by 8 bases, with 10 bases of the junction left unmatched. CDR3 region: CSARDRERDWDEQFF. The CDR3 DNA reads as TGCAGTGCTAGAGATCGGGAGCGGGACTGGGATGAGCAGTTCTTC.

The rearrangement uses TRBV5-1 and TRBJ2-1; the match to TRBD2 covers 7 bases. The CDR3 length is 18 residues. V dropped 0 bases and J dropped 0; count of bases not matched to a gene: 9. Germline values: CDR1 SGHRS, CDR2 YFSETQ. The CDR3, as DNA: TGCGCCAGCAGCTTGGCGAAGGTAGCGGGCTTCTCCTACAATGAGCAGTTCTTC. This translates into CASSLAKVAGFSYNEQFF.

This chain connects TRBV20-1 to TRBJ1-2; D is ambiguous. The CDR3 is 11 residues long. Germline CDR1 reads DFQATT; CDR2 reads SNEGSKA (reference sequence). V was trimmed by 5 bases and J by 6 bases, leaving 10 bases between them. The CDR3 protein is CSAATGDGYTF. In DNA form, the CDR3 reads TGCAGTGCTGCGACTGGCGATGGCTACACCTTC.